This T cell receptor (beta chain) was profiled in a study of human T cells and chemical hapten exposure. Specified time point: patch test 1, 2 weeks after DPC sensitization. Treatment noted: therapeutic diphenylcyclopropenone sensitization with weekly scalp DPC. TCRdb processed the RACE reads anew with MiXCR; each CDR3 protein has one entry. This table has some 94,000 distinct CDR3 sequences, over 10% appearing once. Notes on the study in general: Among expanded TCRs, significantly more large CDR3 similarity clusters formed than among controls. Expanded TCR counts at PT1 were positively correlated with the patch test score.

The J segment lost 0 bases and the V segment lost 2 bases, leaving 2 bases of the junction unmatched. The CDR3 covers 16 residues. CDR1 and CDR2 (germline): SNHLY, FYNNEI. This clonotype has only a few counts. Its antigen is unknown. The sample was whole blood, taken in connection with sensitization to the hapten diphenylcyclopropenone (DPC). The TCR was taken from a woman in her thirties or forties with alopecia areata. Some clones in this sample may be carry-over from other donors' samples. The chain recombines TRBV2 with TRBJ2-1; 9 nucleotides match TRBD2. As DNA, the CDR3 is TGTGCCAGCAGTGAAATGCGGGAGGGCTCCTACAATGAGCAGTTCTTC. Protein product: CASSEMREGSYNEQFF.